The 21 T cell receptor beta chains reported below all come from one sample, sequenced in a study of T cells in Graves' hyperthyroidism and ophthalmopathy. RNA transcripts were the template for amplifying TCR beta CDR3 regions. First-round RT-PCR targeting the TCR CDR3 was performed with the HTBI primer set. TCRdb reprocessed the multiplex PCR reads via MiXCR and lists one record per CDR3 protein. Among a few hundred thousand distinct CDR3 sequences listed, around 46% were seen once. Sequences were obtained from peripheral blood or thyroid tissue (not recorded which). The receptors shown here come from a woman between 18 and 29 years old with Graves' hyperthyroidism.

This clonotype showed up many times. The V gene is TRBV6-2 or TRBV6-3, the J gene TRBJ2-7; D is undetermined. V gave up 6 bases and J gave up 1 base, with 10 bases separating them. The CDR3 loop spans 13 amino acids. CDR1 and CDR2 from the germline V gene are MNHEY and SVGEGT. The CDR3: CASRPGLSYEQYF. In nucleotides, the CDR3 is TGTGCCAGCAGACCGGGCCTATCCTACGAGCAGTACTTC.

This clonotype was found many times. The chain couples TRBV20-1 to TRBJ1-1; no reliable D call. The germline V gene has CDR1 DFQATT and CDR2 SNEGSKA (reference sequence). The CDR3 runs 11 residues. V was trimmed by 4 bases and J by 1 base, leaving 4 bases between them. The CDR3 coding sequence is TGCAGTGCTACAGGGAACACTGAAGCTTTCTTT. Its protein is CSATGNTEAFF.

The J gene is TRBJ2-6, the V gene TRBV20-1; 7 positions agree with TRBD1. CDR1 is DFQATT and CDR2 is SNEGSKA in the germline V gene (reference sequence). V was pared by 5 bases and J by 8 bases, with 15 bases of the junction left unmatched. The CDR3 runs 16 residues. The CDR3 sequence: CSASGTVNSGSNVLTF. As DNA, the CDR3 is TGCAGTGCTTCCGGGACAGTAAACTCGGGGTCCAACGTCCTGACTTTC.

This clonotype was observed at least ten times. This chain uses TRBV5-6 with TRBJ2-7; 7 positions agree with TRBD2. The CDR3 is made up of 12 amino acids. Germline values: CDR1 SGHDT, CDR2 YYEEEE. V lost 4 bases, J lost 7 bases, and 5 bases stayed unmatched. CDR3 protein: CASSPGGGEQYF. In DNA form, the CDR3 reads TGTGCCAGCAGCCCGGGCGGGGGAGAGCAGTACTTC.

V gene TRBV7-9 combines with J gene TRBJ1-2, with D hard to call. Germline V gene lookup returns CDR1 SEHNR and CDR2 FQNEAQ (reference sequence). There are 14 residues in the CDR3. Trimming pared 7 bases from V and 4 bases from J, leaving 16 bases between. The CDR3, as DNA: TGTGCCAGCAATAGCGGAGGGTGGGGCTATGGCTACACCTTC. This sequence encodes CASNSGGWGYGYTF.

This clonotype was found many times. The chain couples TRBV2 to TRBJ2-7; D unclear. The germline V gene has CDR1 SNHLY and CDR2 FYNNEI. Trimming left V 5 bases short and J 3 bases short, with 17 bases between. The CDR3 runs to 15 residues. CDR3 in DNA: TGTGCCAGCAGTTTCGGATCGGGTGAGCGCTACGAGCAGTACTTC. Protein product: CASSFGSGERYEQYF.

This chain uses TRBV7-9 with TRBJ1-6; 7 nucleotides align to TRBD1. V lost 7 bases and J lost 3; bases outside the gene matches: 6. The CDR3 has 15 amino acids. Germline CDR1 reads SEHNR; CDR2 reads FQNEAQ (reference sequence). The CDR3 nucleotides are TGTGCCAGCAACGGGACAGAGCTCTATAATTCACCCCTCCACTTT. Translating it yields CASNGTELYNSPLHF.

The chain combines TRBV20-1 with TRBJ2-7; 12 nucleotides match TRBD2. The CDR3 is 16 residues long. Germline CDR1 is DFQATT and CDR2 is SNEGSKA (reference sequence). Germline trimming cut 3 bases from V and 7 bases from J; bases unmatched to any gene: 13. CDR3 sequence: CSASTGLAGGPNEQYF. The DNA for the CDR3 is TGCAGTGCTAGCACAGGTCTAGCGGGAGGGCCCAATGAGCAGTACTTC.

This clonotype was counted ten times or more. The J gene is TRBJ1-4, the V gene TRBV20-1; 9 nucleotides line up with TRBD1. V trimming: 5 bases; J trimming: 8 bases; junction bases outside the gene matches: 12. CDR1 DFQATT and CDR2 SNEGSKA come from the germline V gene (reference sequence). The CDR3 sequence is 15 residues long. For the CDR3, the DNA is TGCAGTGCTGAGGACAGGGGATACGGAGGAGAAAAACTGTTTTTT. It specifies CSAEDRGYGGEKLFF.

The chain employs TRBV5-1 and TRBJ1-1, with a possible D match to TRBD1 (5 bases). The V and J ends lost 0 bases and 3 bases respectively, with 9 bases between them. CDR3 length equals 14 residues. Germline V gene lookup returns CDR1 SGHRS and CDR2 YFSETQ. The CDR3 sequence is CASSLGGGYTEAFF. CDR3 in DNA: TGCGCCAGCAGCTTGGGGGGGGGGTACACTGAAGCTTTCTTT.

The chain links TRBV2 to TRBJ1-4; no reliable D call. Germline CDR1 SNHLY, CDR2 FYNNEI. The CDR3 length is 14 residues. V was shortened by 6 bases and J by 7 bases, with 15 bases between the two germline ends. In DNA, the CDR3 is TGTGCCAGCAGCAGAGATCAGAGGGCTGAAAAACTGTTTTTT. This encodes CASSRDQRAEKLFF.

This clonotype came up many times. The chain uses TRBV7-2 and TRBJ1-4; D is ambiguous. The CDR3 loop spans 16 amino acids. Looked up from germline, CDR1 is SGHTA and CDR2 is FQGNSA. V lost 3 bases and J lost 6, with 17 bases in between. For the CDR3, the DNA is TGTGCCAGCAGCTTGCGCACGGGTTATCGGGATGAAAAACTGTTTTTT. The encoded protein is CASSLRTGYRDEKLFF. The entire variable domain, with the rest obtained from reference TRBV7-2 and TRBJ1-4, is as follows: GAGVSQSPSNKVTEKGKDVELRCDPISGHTALYWYRQSLGQGLEFLIYFQGNSAPDKSGLPSDRFSAERTGGSVSTLTIQRTQQEDSAVYLCASSLRTGYRDEKLFFGSGTQLSVL.

The V call is TRBV25-1, the J call TRBJ2-5; 11 nucleotides agree with TRBD2. V was clipped by 6 bases and J by 6 bases; unmatched bases: 6. This CDR3 is built from 14 residues. Germline V gene data show CDR1 as MGHDK and CDR2 as SYGVNS. CDR3 amino acids: CASRLAGDVKTQYF. CDR3 in DNA: TGTGCCAGCAGACTAGCGGGAGATGTAAAGACCCAGTACTTC.

With regard to this clonotype: In this CDR3 the conserved last residue, phenylalanine or tryptophan, is missing, so a read error is likely. Because the CDR3's place on the DNA is in doubt, the DNA is left out and the CDR3 is given as listed by TCRdb. The gene calls are TRBV10-2 and TRBJ2-6. A total of 9 residues make up the CDR3, ends included. Looked up from germline, CDR1 is WSHSY and CDR2 is SAAADI. The CDR3 sequence is CASSESGTS.

The chain joins TRBV9 to TRBJ1-1; TRBD1 agrees at 8 bases. This CDR3 comprises 16 residues. From germline, CDR1 is SGDLS and CDR2 YYNGEE. Trimming removed 0 bases from V and 4 bases from J; junction bases left unmatched: 8. CDR3 residues: CASSVDPGQGSTEAFF. In DNA form, the CDR3 reads TGTGCCAGCAGCGTAGACCCCGGACAGGGCAGCACTGAAGCTTTCTTT.

The chain is built from TRBV29-1 and TRBJ2-7; D is uncertain. The V gene lost 8 bases and the J gene lost 2 bases, with 7 bases spanning the gap. The CDR3 runs to 10 residues. CDR1 and CDR2 (germline): SQVTM, ANQGSEA. CDR3 sequence reads: CSRAAYEQYF. The CDR3 coding sequence is TGCAGCAGGGCAGCCTACGAGCAGTACTTC.

As regards this clonotype: A read error may produce the germline difference seen at one junction end. The rearrangement uses TRBV7-3 and TRBJ2-6; D ambiguous. Germline V CDR1 and CDR2: SGHTA, FQGTGA. The CDR3 extends over 8 amino acids. The CDR3 coding sequence is TGTGCCAGCAGCTTAATCCTTTTC. Protein sequence: CASSLILF.

This clonotype has ten or more counts. The chain employs TRBV27 and TRBJ2-7; D ambiguous. This CDR3 spans 9 amino acids. CDR1 MNHEY and CDR2 SMNVEV come from the germline V gene (reference sequence). V shed 7 bases and J shed 3 bases, with 1 base lying between them. The CDR3 protein is CASIYEQYF. The CDR3 bases are TGTGCCAGCATCTACGAGCAGTACTTC.

This clonotype was seen a few times. V and J are TRBV4-2 and TRBJ1-2; D is unclear. The CDR3 is 17 residues long. Germline CDR1 LGHNA, CDR2 YNFKEQ. The germline V and J ends were trimmed by 1 base and 2 bases, with 17 bases remaining between them. The CDR3 DNA sequence: TGTGCCAGCAGCCAAGTAGATTCCAGGAGAGTGAACTATGGCTACACCTTC. Protein: CASSQVDSRRVNYGYTF.

This clonotype was counted at least ten times. The chain combines TRBV14 with TRBJ1-2, with 9 bases fitting TRBD1. V gave up 1 base and J gave up 8 bases; unmatched junction bases: 11. Germline CDR1 reads SGHDN; CDR2 reads FVKESK. This CDR3 is built from 16 residues. The CDR3 protein is CASSQGRDRARAGYTF. The CDR3 DNA follows: TGTGCCAGCAGCCAAGGGAGGGACAGGGCTCGGGCCGGCTACACCTTC.

In its sample, this clonotype was seen many times. The V and J genes are TRBV25-1 and TRBJ1-5; TRBD1 is a possible D gene (6 bases). Germline V gene sequence: CDR1 MGHDK, CDR2 SYGVNS. V lost 1 base and J lost 6, with 13 bases in between. This CDR3 is 15 amino acids long. The CDR3: CASSESGGRGQPQHF. DNA for the CDR3: TGTGCCAGCAGTGAATCGGGGGGCAGGGGTCAGCCCCAGCATTTT.